This note documents a single TCR beta chain sequence. V was clipped by 2 bases and J by 6 bases, with 14 bases between them. From germline, CDR1 is LNHDA and CDR2 SQIVND (reference sequence). This CDR3 is 14 amino acids long. This record comes from a study of CD8 T cells in Susac syndrome. It was with random hexamers that about 0.45 to 1 ug RNA was reverse transcribed. TCRdb re-called the immunoSEQ multiplex PCR reads with MiXCR, one entry per CDR3 protein. The repertoire holds about 83,000 distinct CDR3 sequences, with roughly 95% as singletons. V gene TRBV19 combines with J gene TRBJ2-7; no definite D call. Sequenced input: CD8+ T cells from PBMCs. This TCR came from a human donor with Susac syndrome. The CDR3 loop reads CASSISHESAEQYF. CDR3 nucleotide sequence: TGTGCCAGTAGTATATCCCACGAAAGTGCCGAGCAGTACTTC.